The rows below give T cell receptor beta chains drawn from one sample of a study of shared clonotypes between healthy human individuals. Clones were sequenced by immunoSEQ multiplex PCR, and TCRdb holds only the in-frame ones, with some missing. The sample consists of over a million clones, 78% of them appearing once. Material for sequencing was memory CD4+ T cells from PBMCs. The receptor set was obtained from a man aged 18 to 30 in good health. Some clones in this sample may be carry-over from other donors' samples. Each CDR3 is given with its conserved first and last residue. A D gene is named only where the DNA matches it firmly. Clone size, where shown, is once, few, many, or a class for clones that have expanded.

v_gene: TRBV5-1
j_gene: TRBJ1-2
d_gene: -
abundance: -
CDR3nt: TGCGCCAGCAGCTCGGACGTAACCTATGGCTACACCTTC
CDR3aa: CASSSDVTYGYTF

v_gene: TRBV5-1
j_gene: TRBJ2-5
d_gene: -
abundance: -
CDR3nt: TGCGCCAGCAGCTTGAGACAGCCGCAAGAGACCCAGTACTTC
CDR3aa: CASSLRQPQETQYF

v_gene: TRBV27
j_gene: TRBJ2-6
d_gene: TRBD1
abundance: -
CDR3nt: TGTGCCAGCAGTTTATCCACCGGGACAGGGACGTCCTCTGGGGCCAACGTCCTGACTTTC
CDR3aa: CASSLSTGTGTSSGANVLTF

v_gene: TRBV5-4
j_gene: TRBJ2-5
d_gene: TRBD2
abundance: -
CDR3nt: TGTGCCAGCAGCTTCGGACTAGCGGGACGCACCTACCAAGAGACCCAGTACTTC
CDR3aa: CASSFGLAGRTYQETQYF

v_gene: TRBV13
j_gene: TRBJ2-5
d_gene: -
abundance: -
CDR3nt: TGTGCCAGCAGCCCGGGACCGTGGGAGACCCAGTACTTC
CDR3aa: CASSPGPWETQYF

v_gene: TRBV10-3
j_gene: TRBJ2-5
d_gene: -
abundance: -
CDR3nt: TGTGCCATCTCGGCAGGGCGCTCGGAGACCCAGTACTTC
CDR3aa: CAISAGRSETQYF

v_gene: TRBV19
j_gene: TRBJ1-5
d_gene: -
abundance: -
CDR3nt: TGTGCCAGTTGTTACAGGGTCAATCAGCCCCAGCATTTT
CDR3aa: CASCYRVNQPQHF

v_gene: TRBV4-1
j_gene: TRBJ1-1
d_gene: -
abundance: few
CDR3nt: TGCGCCAGCAGCCAAGGGGCCCTAGGGCAGAACGAAGCTTTCTTT
CDR3aa: CASSQGALGQNEAFF

v_gene: TRBV30
j_gene: TRBJ2-1
d_gene: -
abundance: -
CDR3nt: TGTGCCTGGGGGACGGTTAGCAATGAGCAGTTCTTC
CDR3aa: CAWGTVSNEQFF

v_gene: TRBV7-9
j_gene: TRBJ1-1
d_gene: -
abundance: -
CDR3nt: TGTGCCAGCAGCTCCACTGAAGCTTTCTTT
CDR3aa: CASSSTEAFF

v_gene: TRBV30
j_gene: TRBJ2-3
d_gene: -
abundance: once
CDR3nt: TGTGCCTGGATTACGCGGGGATCCACAGATACGCAGTATTTT
CDR3aa: CAWITRGSTDTQYF

v_gene: TRBV5-4
j_gene: TRBJ2-1
d_gene: TRBD2
abundance: -
CDR3nt: TGTGCCAGCAGCTTGGTATCCGGGGGGTTCTACAATGAGCAGTTCTTC
CDR3aa: CASSLVSGGFYNEQFF

v_gene: TRBV5-6
j_gene: TRBJ2-2
d_gene: -
abundance: few
CDR3nt: TGTGCCAGCAGCTTGGCCACGTCCGGGGAGCTGTTTTTT
CDR3aa: CASSLATSGELFF

v_gene: TRBV2
j_gene: TRBJ1-2
d_gene: -
abundance: -
CDR3nt: TGTGCCAGCAGTATGGGGAACTATGGCTACACCTTC
CDR3aa: CASSMGNYGYTF

v_gene: TRBV11-2
j_gene: TRBJ2-1
d_gene: -
abundance: -
CDR3nt: TGTGCCAGCAGCTTAGAAGGTAGCGGTTACAATGAGCAGTTCTTC
CDR3aa: CASSLEGSGYNEQFF

v_gene: TRBV5-1
j_gene: TRBJ1-5
d_gene: -
abundance: -
CDR3nt: TGCGCCAGCAGCTTGGAGGACAATCAGCCCCAGCATTTT
CDR3aa: CASSLEDNQPQHF

v_gene: TRBV5-1
j_gene: TRBJ1-1
d_gene: -
abundance: -
CDR3nt: TGCGCCAGCAGCTTGGGGGGACAAGCTGAAGCTTTCTTT
CDR3aa: CASSLGGQAEAFF

v_gene: TRBV18
j_gene: TRBJ1-5
d_gene: -
abundance: -
CDR3nt: TGTGCCAGCTCACCTCCCGGGATGGAGCCCCAGCATTTT
CDR3aa: CASSPPGMEPQHF

v_gene: TRBV9
j_gene: TRBJ1-2
d_gene: TRBD1
abundance: once
CDR3nt: TGTGCCAGCAGCCTCACAGGGGTTGGCTATGGCTACACCTTC
CDR3aa: CASSLTGVGYGYTF

v_gene: TRBV6-5
j_gene: TRBJ1-2
d_gene: -
abundance: -
CDR3nt: TGTGCCAGCAGCTCAAAAAGGGGCTACACCTTC
CDR3aa: CASSSKRGYTF

v_gene: TRBV14
j_gene: TRBJ1-1
d_gene: -
abundance: -
CDR3nt: TGTGCCAGCAGCCAAGAGGCCAGGGGAACTGGATATCTCACTGAAGCTTTCTTT
CDR3aa: CASSQEARGTGYLTEAFF

v_gene: TRBV15
j_gene: TRBJ2-3
d_gene: TRBD2
abundance: few
CDR3nt: TGTGCCACCAGCAGACCTCCGGGACTAGCGGTCCAAGGTACGCAGTATTTT
CDR3aa: CATSRPPGLAVQGTQYF

v_gene: TRBV11-2
j_gene: TRBJ2-3
d_gene: -
abundance: -
CDR3nt: TGTGCCAGCAGACGTACCCGGACTCCTGCAGATACGCAGTATTTT
CDR3aa: CASRRTRTPADTQYF

v_gene: TRBV5-5
j_gene: TRBJ2-7
d_gene: -
abundance: -
CDR3nt: TGTGCCAGCAGCTTGTGGGGGCCCAGGGGCGAGCAGTACTTC
CDR3aa: CASSLWGPRGEQYF

v_gene: TRBV28
j_gene: TRBJ1-1
d_gene: TRBD1
abundance: -
CDR3nt: TGTGCCAGCAGTACCCGGACAGGGAACACTGAAGCTTTCTTT
CDR3aa: CASSTRTGNTEAFF

v_gene: TRBV7-2
j_gene: TRBJ2-2
d_gene: TRBD2
abundance: -
CDR3nt: TGTGCCAGCAGCTTATACGGAACTAGCGGGGCCCGCGGGGAGCTGTTTTTT
CDR3aa: CASSLYGTSGARGELFF

v_gene: TRBV27
j_gene: TRBJ2-7
d_gene: TRBD1
abundance: many
CDR3nt: TGTGCCAGCAGCCCCGGGACAGGGGGCCACGGTGTGTTTCGCGAGCAGTACTTC
CDR3aa: CASSPGTGGHGVFREQYF

v_gene: TRBV2
j_gene: TRBJ2-7
d_gene: TRBD1
abundance: -
CDR3nt: TGTGCCAGTCTGGATCCGGGACAGGGCTCCTACGAGCAGTACTTC
CDR3aa: CASLDPGQGSYEQYF

v_gene: TRBV5-4
j_gene: TRBJ2-5
d_gene: -
abundance: -
CDR3nt: TGTGCCAGCAGCTCCAACCGGCAGGGGGGGAAATTCCAAGAGACCCAGTACTTC
CDR3aa: CASSSNRQGGKFQETQYF

v_gene: TRBV7-9
j_gene: TRBJ2-3
d_gene: -
abundance: -
CDR3nt: TGTGCCAGCAGCTTAGTTCAGGACTACACAGATACGCAGTATTTT
CDR3aa: CASSLVQDYTDTQYF

v_gene: TRBV7-8
j_gene: TRBJ2-3
d_gene: -
abundance: -
CDR3nt: TGTGCCAGCAGCCGAGGGGAGGGGGCGAGCACAGATACGCAGTATTTT
CDR3aa: CASSRGEGASTDTQYF

v_gene: TRBV30
j_gene: TRBJ2-7
d_gene: -
abundance: -
CDR3nt: TGTGCCTGGAGTGTAGAAGGCGAGCAGTACTTC
CDR3aa: CAWSVEGEQYF

v_gene: TRBV28
j_gene: TRBJ1-3
d_gene: TRBD1
abundance: -
CDR3nt: TGTGCCAGGATGGACAGGGAAGGAAGGAACACCATATATTTT
CDR3aa: CARMDREGRNTIYF

v_gene: TRBV7-2
j_gene: TRBJ2-7
d_gene: -
abundance: -
CDR3nt: TGTGCCAGCAGCTTAGTACCGGGACTTAAGGAGCAGTACTTC
CDR3aa: CASSLVPGLKEQYF

v_gene: TRBV5-1
j_gene: TRBJ2-7
d_gene: -
abundance: -
CDR3nt: TGCGCCAGCAGCTTGGGACAGCTATTACTCGACGAGCAGTACTTC
CDR3aa: CASSLGQLLLDEQYF

v_gene: TRBV7-2
j_gene: TRBJ2-1
d_gene: TRBD1
abundance: once
CDR3nt: TGTGCCAGCAGCTTGAACAGGGGAGATGAGCAGTTCTTC
CDR3aa: CASSLNRGDEQFF

v_gene: TRBV6-1
j_gene: TRBJ1-2
d_gene: -
abundance: -
CDR3nt: TGTGCCAGCCGCGACCCGTCCTATGGCTACACCTTC
CDR3aa: CASRDPSYGYTF

v_gene: TRBV7-2
j_gene: TRBJ2-7
d_gene: TRBD1
abundance: once
CDR3nt: TGTGCCAGCAGCTCCCGGACAGGGGGCCGCGGGTACTGGTACGAGCAGTACTTC
CDR3aa: CASSSRTGGRGYWYEQYF

v_gene: TRBV7-3
j_gene: TRBJ2-1
d_gene: -
abundance: -
CDR3nt: TGTGCCAGCAGTAAAGGGGGTAGCGCCTACAATGAGCAGTTCTTC
CDR3aa: CASSKGGSAYNEQFF

v_gene: TRBV29-1
j_gene: TRBJ2-7
d_gene: TRBD1
abundance: -
CDR3nt: TGCAGCGTTATCTCCGGGACAGCGGCCTACGAGCAGTACTTC
CDR3aa: CSVISGTAAYEQYF

v_gene: TRBV19
j_gene: TRBJ2-4
d_gene: TRBD2
abundance: -
CDR3nt: TGTGCCAGTAGTCTCCGCCGGGGGGTCTCGGGAAGCATTCAGTACTTC
CDR3aa: CASSLRRGVSGSIQYF

v_gene: TRBV7-9
j_gene: TRBJ2-7
d_gene: -
abundance: -
CDR3nt: TGTGCCAGCAGCCCCGTCCCCCCCCAAGCCTACGAGCAGTACTTC
CDR3aa: CASSPVPPQAYEQYF